Presented here are 23 T cell receptor beta chains from one specimen sequenced in a study of shared clonotypes between healthy human individuals. Here immunoSEQ multiplex PCR was the method, and the copy in TCRdb shows in-frame clones only, minus some. The repertoire includes millions of clones, just over 90% of them detected once, and more than 1.5% sits in the top ten. Naive CD8 isolation took CD45RO-negative cells positively selected for CCR7 and excluded terminally differentiated effector memory CD45RA+ cells. The specimen sequenced was naive CD8+ T cells from PBMCs. The receptors shown here come from a man aged 18 to 30 in good health. Some clones in this sample may be carry-over from other donors' samples.

The chain joins TRBV11-2 to TRBJ2-1; D possibly corresponds to TRBD2 (6 bases). The germline gives CDR1 SGHAT, CDR2 FQNNGV. The CDR3 is made up of 14 amino acids. Trimming took 3 bases from V and 15 from J, leaving 21 bases between them. Here the CDR3 DNA reads TGTGCCAGCAGCTTCTCTTCGGGAGTTTGGGTTATGTTCTTC. Its protein product is CASSFSSGVWVMFF.

V is TRBV19 and J is TRBJ2-3; D unresolved. With 0 bases removed from V and 2 bases from J, the gap between germline ends came to 9 bases. From germline, CDR1 is LNHDA and CDR2 SQIVND (reference sequence). This CDR3 region has 15 residues. DNA of the CDR3: TGTGCCAGTAGTATAGATTGGAGCAACACAGATACGCAGTATTTT. This encodes CASSIDWSNTDTQYF.

There are a few counts of this clone. This specimen includes other DNA sequences encoding the same CDR3. This rearrangement joins TRBV27 to TRBJ1-1, with 8 bases identical to TRBD1. CDR3 length: 14 residues. CDR1 is MNHEY, CDR2 SMNVEV, per germline (reference sequence). V shed 3 bases and J 1 base; nucleotides not matched to a gene: 1. The CDR3 sequence is CASSLTGANTEAFF. The CDR3 DNA reads as TGTGCCAGCAGTTTGACAGGGGCGAACACTGAAGCTTTCTTT.

The genes are TRBV11-3 and TRBJ2-7; 7 positions match TRBD2. Germline V gene lookup returns CDR1 SGHNT and CDR2 YENEEA. Losses at the gene ends were 6 bases for V and 3 bases for J; bases not matched to a gene: 11. The CDR3 runs to 15 residues. The chain's CDR3 is CASSYGPGEGYEQYF. Written as DNA, the CDR3 is TGTGCCAGCAGTTATGGCCCGGGGGAGGGCTACGAGCAGTACTTC.

The chain links TRBV9 to TRBJ1-2; 12 positions match TRBD1. The CDR3 has 14 residues. Germline V gene sequence: CDR1 SGDLS, CDR2 YYNGEE. V shed 5 bases and J 8 bases; nucleotides not matched to a gene: 7. Here the CDR3 reads CASSPGTGGEGYTF. The CDR3 bases are TGTGCCAGCAGTCCCGGGACAGGGGGCGAGGGCTACACCTTC.

The chain joins TRBV28 to TRBJ1-4; possible D gene TRBD1, 5 bases. CDR3 size: 14 residues. V dropped 3 bases and J dropped 7 bases, with 12 bases sitting between them. Germline CDR1 is MDHEN and CDR2 is SYDVKM. The CDR3: CASSLLGEGEKLFF. The CDR3 region has the DNA TGTGCCAGCAGTTTGTTGGGGGAAGGTGAAAAACTGTTTTTT.

V and J are TRBV9 and TRBJ2-7; 12 bases line up with TRBD2. This CDR3 spans 16 amino acids. Looked up from germline, CDR1 is SGDLS and CDR2 is YYNGEE. V dropped 3 bases and J dropped 2; count of bases not matched to a gene: 6. CDR3 in DNA: TGTGCCAGCAGCGCTTCTAGCGGGAGGGCCCCCTACGAGCAGTACTTC. Translating gives CASSASSGRAPYEQYF. The whole variable domain, filled in from reference TRBV9 and TRBJ2-7, reads DSGVTQTPKHLITATGQRVTLRCSPRSGDLSVYWYQQSLDQGLQFLIQYYNGEERAKGNILERFSAQQFPDLHSELNLSSLELGDSALYFCASSASSGRAPYEQYFGPGTRLTVT.

The chain is built from TRBV5-6 and TRBJ2-3, with D unresolved. This CDR3 is 13 amino acids long. CDR1 and CDR2 (germline): SGHDT, YYEEEE. V was trimmed by 3 bases and J by 3 bases, leaving 8 bases between them. CDR3: CASSSRITDTQYF. Written as DNA, the CDR3 is TGTGCCAGCAGCTCTCGTATAACAGATACGCAGTATTTT.

The CDR3, as DNA: TGTGCCACCAGCAGAGATTTGCGGGACCCCCGGGAGACCCAGTACTTC. Amino acid sequence: CATSRDLRDPRETQYF. V usage is TRBV15 and J usage is TRBJ2-5; possible D gene TRBD2, 6 bases. V was trimmed by 0 bases and J by 5 bases, leaving 16 bases between them. Germline V gene lookup returns CDR1 LNHNV and CDR2 YYDKDF (reference sequence). The length of the CDR3 is 16 residues.

The chain couples TRBV27 to TRBJ2-1, with D hard to call. V lost 0 bases to trimming and J lost 7 bases, with 16 bases between them. CDR1 MNHEY and CDR2 SMNVEV come from the germline V gene (reference sequence). This CDR3 has 16 residues. CDR3 region: CASSLSARKWDNEQFF. DNA of the CDR3: TGTGCCAGCAGTTTATCAGCCCGCAAATGGGATAATGAGCAGTTCTTC.

The chain links TRBV19 to TRBJ1-5; maybe TRBD1 (6 bases). V was clipped by 6 bases and J by 6 bases, with 15 bases between them. Germline CDR1 is LNHDA and CDR2 is SQIVND (reference sequence). This CDR3 spans 14 amino acids. CDR3 sequence reads: CASREAGDGQPQHF. CDR3 in DNA: TGTGCCAGTAGGGAGGCAGGGGATGGTCAGCCCCAGCATTTT.

The chain couples TRBV28 to TRBJ1-1; D possibly corresponds to TRBD1 (6 bases). V lost 3 bases and J 1 base, leaving 12 bases between the germline ends. This CDR3 is built from 15 residues. Per the germline V gene, CDR1 is MDHEN and CDR2 is SYDVKM. The CDR3 reads CASSLAKGENTEAFF. In nucleotides, the CDR3 is TGTGCCAGCAGTTTGGCGAAGGGGGAGAACACTGAAGCTTTCTTT.

As for this clone: This same CDR3 is encoded by further DNA sequences in the sample. The rearrangement uses TRBV9 and TRBJ2-7; TRBD2 aligns across 7 bases. The CDR3 consists of 15 residues. The trim removed 2 bases at V and 2 bases at J, leaving 7 bases unmatched. CDR1 SGDLS and CDR2 YYNGEE come from the germline V gene. CDR3 in amino acids: CASSVAPAGAYEQYF. In DNA, the CDR3 is TGTGCCAGCAGCGTCGCGCCGGCGGGGGCCTACGAGCAGTACTTC. Using reference TRBV9 and TRBJ2-7 for the parts outside the CDR3, the full variable domain is DSGVTQTPKHLITATGQRVTLRCSPRSGDLSVYWYQQSLDQGLQFLIQYYNGEERAKGNILERFSAQQFPDLHSELNLSSLELGDSALYFCASSVAPAGAYEQYFGPGTRLTVT.

The chain is built from TRBV7-9 and TRBJ2-5, with TRBD1 matching 8 bases. V lost 5 bases and J lost 6; bases outside the gene matches: 14. CDR1 is SEHNR, CDR2 FQNEAQ, per germline (reference sequence). This CDR3 comprises 16 residues. As DNA, the CDR3 is TGTGCCAGCAGCAACCCCTCCGGGACAGGCGAAAAGACCCAGTACTTC. Translated, it gives CASSNPSGTGEKTQYF. Full variable domain (remainder filled in from reference TRBV7-9 and TRBJ2-5): DTGVSQNPRHKITKRGQNVTFRCDPISEHNRLYWYRQTLGQGPEFLTYFQNEAQLEKSRLLSDRFSAERPKGSFSTLEIQRTEQGDSAMYLCASSNPSGTGEKTQYFGPGTRLLVL.

V usage is TRBV5-6 and J usage is TRBJ2-5, with 10 bases identical to TRBD1. This CDR3 is 14 amino acids long. Per the germline V gene, CDR1 is SGHDT and CDR2 is YYEEEE. The V segment lost 4 bases and the J segment 3 bases; nucleotides outside the gene matches: 3. The CDR3 DNA reads TGTGCCAGCAGCCAAGGGACAGGGGAAGAGACCCAGTACTTC. Its protein is CASSQGTGEETQYF. The full variable domain, in which reference TRBV5-6 and TRBJ2-5 provide the parts outside the CDR3, is DAGVTQSPTHLIKTRGQQVTLRCSPKSGHDTVSWYQQALGQGPQFIFQYYEEEERQRGNFPDRFSGHQFPNYSSELNVNALLLGDSALYLCASSQGTGEETQYFGPGTRLLVL.

Regarding this clone: The identical CDR3 is also encoded by other nucleotide sequences in the sample. This chain connects TRBV29-1 to TRBJ2-5; weak D call: TRBD1 (5 bases). The CDR3 has 13 amino acids. Germline-derived CDR1 and CDR2 are SQVTM and ANQGSEA. V was pared by 6 bases and J by 1 base, with 12 bases between. The CDR3 spells CSVVQVLQETQYF. The CDR3 DNA is TGCAGCGTCGTACAGGTCCTCCAAGAGACCCAGTACTTC.

The rearrangement joins TRBV6-5 to TRBJ1-1; D is perhaps TRBD1 (5 bases). In germline, CDR1 is MNHEY, CDR2 SVGAGI. The CDR3 length is 12 residues. Trimming took off 2 bases at V and 6 bases at J, with 7 bases between the two ends. CDR3 in amino acids: CASSYGGAEAFF. The CDR3 region has the DNA TGTGCCAGCAGTTACGGGGGGGCTGAAGCTTTCTTT.

As for this clone: This same CDR3 is encoded by further DNA sequences in the sample. The chain recombines TRBV27 with TRBJ2-3; no reliable D call. V was trimmed by 2 bases and J by 3 bases, leaving 6 bases between them. Per the germline V gene, CDR1 is MNHEY and CDR2 is SMNVEV (reference sequence). CDR3 size: 13 residues. Here the CDR3 reads CASSLTGTDTQYF. The CDR3 region has the DNA TGTGCCAGCAGTTTAACCGGAACAGATACGCAGTATTTT.

This clone was recorded a few times. This chain links TRBV9 with TRBJ1-1; D is uncertain. V was trimmed by 0 bases and J by 11 bases, leaving 14 bases between them. This CDR3 region has 13 residues. The germline gives CDR1 SGDLS, CDR2 YYNGEE. The CDR3 loop is CASSVEPRAGAFF. CDR3 DNA sequence: TGTGCCAGCAGCGTAGAGCCCCGGGCGGGGGCTTTCTTT.

The rearrangement uses TRBV27 and TRBJ2-7; weak D call: TRBD2 (5 bases). The germline V gene encodes CDR1 MNHEY and CDR2 SMNVEV (reference sequence). The ends were cut back, 5 bases at V and 2 bases at J, with 16 bases in the middle. The CDR3 sequence is 15 residues long. CDR3 residues: CASSPTGIGTYEQYF. The CDR3 DNA follows: TGTGCCAGCAGTCCTACGGGAATCGGCACCTACGAGCAGTACTTC.

The chain combines TRBV7-6 with TRBJ2-1; TRBD2 might be the D (6 bases). Trimming left V 5 bases short and J 0 bases short, with 11 bases between. The CDR3 totals 15 residues. From germline, CDR1 is SGHVS and CDR2 FNYEAQ. This CDR3 is CASSPAGSSYNEQFF. The DNA of the CDR3 is TGTGCCAGCAGCCCCGCGGGAAGCTCCTACAATGAGCAGTTCTTC.

With respect to this clone: Other DNA sequences of this sample code for an identical CDR3. This rearrangement joins TRBV5-6 to TRBJ2-6; D not certain. The germline V gene encodes CDR1 SGHDT and CDR2 YYEEEE. Trimming took 1 base from V and 1 from J, leaving 3 bases between them. The CDR3 is 14 residues long. The CDR3 region is CASSLSSGANVLTF. Written as DNA, the CDR3 is TGTGCCAGCAGCTTGAGTTCTGGGGCCAACGTCCTGACTTTC.

This chain uses TRBV4-1 with TRBJ1-2; D remains ambiguous. Between the trimmed V and J ends, which lost 0 bases and 8 bases, there was a span of 13 bases. CDR1 and CDR2 (germline): MGHRA, YSYEKL. CDR3 length equals 14 residues. CDR3 sequence: CASSQDLRGWGYTF. The CDR3 nucleotides read TGCGCCAGCAGCCAAGATCTCCGGGGTTGGGGCTACACCTTC.